These T cell receptor beta chains were read from a single sample in a study of cytomegalovirus exposure and HLA in healthy donors. Here immunoSEQ multiplex PCR was the method, and the copy in TCRdb shows in-frame clones only, minus some. The data contain about 190,000 clones, roughly 77% of them singletons. Sample: PBMCs. These receptors came from a woman aged 45-60 years in good health and CMV-seronegative. The CDR3 runs from the conserved cysteine through the conserved F or W. Each record gives: V gene, J gene, clone size, D gene, CDR3 DNA, CDR3 protein. D genes are given only for firm matches. Only part of the rows carry a size: once, few, many, or a class if the clone is expanded.

V gene: TRBV6-5; J gene: TRBJ2-7; clone size: .; D gene: TRBD1; CDR3 DNA: TGTGCCAGCAGGTCAGGGGGTACCTACGAGCAGTACTTC; CDR3 protein: CASRSGGTYEQYF
V gene: TRBV29-1; J gene: TRBJ2-7; clone size: once; D gene: .; CDR3 DNA: TGCAGCGCCACGGACAGCTACGAGCAGTACTTC; CDR3 protein: CSATDSYEQYF
V gene: TRBV27; J gene: TRBJ1-1; clone size: .; D gene: .; CDR3 DNA: TGTGCCAGCAGTGCAGACAGAGTTGGAACTGAAGCTTTCTTT; CDR3 protein: CASSADRVGTEAFF
V gene: TRBV11-1; J gene: TRBJ2-7; clone size: .; D gene: TRBD2; CDR3 DNA: TGTGCCAGCAGCTTATGGACTAGCGGGAGAAGGGAGCAGTACTTC; CDR3 protein: CASSLWTSGRREQYF
V gene: TRBV5-1; J gene: TRBJ1-1; clone size: .; D gene: .; CDR3 DNA: TGCGCCAGCAGACAAGGACTCATGAACACTGAAGCTTTCTTT; CDR3 protein: CASRQGLMNTEAFF
V gene: TRBV19; J gene: TRBJ2-2; clone size: .; D gene: TRBD1; CDR3 DNA: TGTGCCAGTAGTTCCCGGACAGGGCGCGACACCGGGGAGCTGTTTTTT; CDR3 protein: CASSSRTGRDTGELFF
V gene: TRBV7-9; J gene: TRBJ1-5; clone size: .; D gene: .; CDR3 DNA: TGTGCCAGCAGCACCCAGGGTCATAATCAGCCCCAGCATTTT; CDR3 protein: CASSTQGHNQPQHF
V gene: TRBV5-8; J gene: TRBJ2-3; clone size: once; D gene: .; CDR3 DNA: TGTGCCAGCAGCTTGGCCGTTCTTACAGATACGCAGTATTTT; CDR3 protein: CASSLAVLTDTQYF
V gene: TRBV9; J gene: TRBJ1-1; clone size: .; D gene: .; CDR3 DNA: TGTGCCAGCAGCCCCCTAGGCTGGACTGAAGCTTTCTTT; CDR3 protein: CASSPLGWTEAFF
V gene: TRBV4-3; J gene: TRBJ1-3; clone size: .; D gene: .; CDR3 DNA: TGCGCCAGCAGCCAAGTGGCTCGGGGCTCTGGAAACACCATATATTTT; CDR3 protein: CASSQVARGSGNTIYF
V gene: TRBV4-1; J gene: TRBJ2-7; clone size: .; D gene: .; CDR3 DNA: TGCGCCAGCAGCCAAGTATCGGGCTCCTACGAGCAGTACTTC; CDR3 protein: CASSQVSGSYEQYF
V gene: TRBV25-1; J gene: TRBJ1-4; clone size: .; D gene: .; CDR3 DNA: TGTGCCAGCAGTGACCGGCCAGGGTTATTGGAAAAACTGTTTTTT; CDR3 protein: CASSDRPGLLEKLFF
V gene: TRBV18; J gene: TRBJ2-2; clone size: once; D gene: .; CDR3 DNA: TGTGCCAGCTCAACCATACAGGGGAACACCGGGGAGCTGTTTTTT; CDR3 protein: CASSTIQGNTGELFF
V gene: TRBV28; J gene: TRBJ1-5; clone size: .; D gene: .; CDR3 DNA: TGTGCCAGCAGCACAGCACTTAGCAATCAGCCCCAGCATTTT; CDR3 protein: CASSTALSNQPQHF
V gene: TRBV10-3; J gene: TRBJ2-7; clone size: .; D gene: .; CDR3 DNA: TGTGCCACCGCGGACGGGGTTGGCGAGCAGTACTTC; CDR3 protein: CATADGVGEQYF
V gene: TRBV7-2; J gene: TRBJ2-2; clone size: .; D gene: .; CDR3 DNA: TGTGCCAGCCGGGCGGGGGCGAGGGAGACCGGGGAGCTGTTTTTT; CDR3 protein: CASRAGARETGELFF
V gene: TRBV28; J gene: TRBJ1-5; clone size: .; D gene: .; CDR3 DNA: TGTGCCAGCAGTCATGAGGGGAGGGGAGACAATCAGCCCCAGCATTTT; CDR3 protein: CASSHEGRGDNQPQHF
V gene: TRBV11-2; J gene: TRBJ1-2; clone size: .; D gene: .; CDR3 DNA: TGTGCCAGCAGCTTAGCAGAGGGAGTCTATGGCTACACCTTC; CDR3 protein: CASSLAEGVYGYTF
V gene: TRBV18; J gene: TRBJ2-5; clone size: once; D gene: .; CDR3 DNA: TGTGCCAGCTCACCAATCATCCAAGAGACCCAGTACTTC; CDR3 protein: CASSPIIQETQYF
V gene: TRBV6-5; J gene: TRBJ1-3; clone size: .; D gene: .; CDR3 DNA: TGTGCCAGCAGTCCCGACAGAGGATCAGGAAACACCATATATTTT; CDR3 protein: CASSPDRGSGNTIYF
V gene: TRBV7-2; J gene: TRBJ1-1; clone size: once; D gene: TRBD1; CDR3 DNA: TGTGCCAGCAGCTTGGACAGGGTGAACACTGAAGCTTTCTTT; CDR3 protein: CASSLDRVNTEAFF
V gene: TRBV7-3; J gene: TRBJ1-1; clone size: .; D gene: .; CDR3 DNA: TGTGCCAGCAGCTTAATGGGCGGGGGGAACACTGAAGCTTTCTTT; CDR3 protein: CASSLMGGGNTEAFF
V gene: TRBV5-5; J gene: TRBJ2-7; clone size: .; D gene: TRBD1; CDR3 DNA: TGTGCCAGCAGCTTGGGACAGGGATTTACCTACGAGCAGTACTTC; CDR3 protein: CASSLGQGFTYEQYF
V gene: TRBV6-5; J gene: TRBJ1-2; clone size: .; D gene: .; CDR3 DNA: TGTGCCAGCAGTTACTCCGGCCGAGGTTGGTCCTATGGCTACACCTTC; CDR3 protein: CASSYSGRGWSYGYTF
V gene: TRBV5-6; J gene: TRBJ1-3; clone size: .; D gene: .; CDR3 DNA: TGTGCCAGCAGCGAACATTTGTGGTTTGGAAACACCATATATTTT; CDR3 protein: CASSEHLWFGNTIYF
V gene: TRBV11-2; J gene: TRBJ1-2; clone size: once; D gene: .; CDR3 DNA: TGTGCCAGCAGCGGCACCGGGAGCAACTATGGCTACACCTTC; CDR3 protein: CASSGTGSNYGYTF
V gene: TRBV5-6; J gene: TRBJ2-5; clone size: .; D gene: .; CDR3 DNA: TGTGCCAGCAGCTGGAGCGAACTCCAAGAGACCCAGTACTTC; CDR3 protein: CASSWSELQETQYF
V gene: TRBV7-9; J gene: TRBJ2-1; clone size: .; D gene: .; CDR3 DNA: TGTGCCAGCGCTGCCGAGGTTGGTGAGCAGTTCTTC; CDR3 protein: CASAAEVGEQFF
V gene: TRBV6-6; J gene: TRBJ2-3; clone size: .; D gene: .; CDR3 DNA: TGTGCCAGCAGTCGCGCAGATACGCAGTATTTT; CDR3 protein: CASSRADTQYF
V gene: TRBV2; J gene: TRBJ1-6; clone size: few; D gene: .; CDR3 DNA: TGTGCCAGCATCGCTTACAGGTGGGGCAATTCACCCCTCCACTTT; CDR3 protein: CASIAYRWGNSPLHF
V gene: TRBV4-2; J gene: TRBJ2-7; clone size: .; D gene: TRBD2; CDR3 DNA: TGTGCCAGCAGCCAAGCTAGCGGGAGCTACGAGCAGTACTTC; CDR3 protein: CASSQASGSYEQYF
V gene: TRBV9; J gene: TRBJ2-1; clone size: .; D gene: TRBD2; CDR3 DNA: TGTGCCAGCAGCGTAGGTCCGCTAGCGGGAGTCAATGAGCAGTTCTTC; CDR3 protein: CASSVGPLAGVNEQFF
V gene: TRBV18; J gene: TRBJ1-1; clone size: .; D gene: TRBD1; CDR3 DNA: TGTGCCAGCTCACCACCGCCGGGACAGGGAGGTACTGAAGCTTTCTTT; CDR3 protein: CASSPPPGQGGTEAFF
V gene: TRBV6-1; J gene: TRBJ1-1; clone size: .; D gene: TRBD1; CDR3 DNA: TGTGCCAGCACTATGGGACAGAGTAACACTGAAGCTTTCTTT; CDR3 protein: CASTMGQSNTEAFF
V gene: TRBV11-2; J gene: TRBJ2-1; clone size: .; D gene: .; CDR3 DNA: TGTGCCAGCAGCTTAGAGCCCCCCCCAGGGAACTCCTACAATGAGCAGTTCTTC; CDR3 protein: CASSLEPPPGNSYNEQFF
V gene: TRBV25-1; J gene: TRBJ1-5; clone size: .; D gene: .; CDR3 DNA: TGTGCCAGCAGTGATTCGGCCAGGGCCAATCAGCCCCAGCATTTT; CDR3 protein: CASSDSARANQPQHF
V gene: TRBV6-5; J gene: TRBJ1-1; clone size: .; D gene: .; CDR3 DNA: TGTGCCAGCAGTGGGAGGGCGAGTTTGAACACTGAAGCTTTCTTT; CDR3 protein: CASSGRASLNTEAFF
V gene: TRBV9; J gene: TRBJ1-1; clone size: .; D gene: TRBD1; CDR3 DNA: TGTGCCAGCAGCCCCAGAGGGTGGACAGGGGGAAAAACTGAAGCTTTCTTT; CDR3 protein: CASSPRGWTGGKTEAFF
V gene: TRBV11-1; J gene: TRBJ1-2; clone size: .; D gene: .; CDR3 DNA: TGTGCCAGCAGCTTACCGGGGGAGGATGGCTACACCTTC; CDR3 protein: CASSLPGEDGYTF
V gene: TRBV7-8; J gene: TRBJ2-7; clone size: .; D gene: .; CDR3 DNA: TGTGCCAGCAGCTTATCGGTCCGGACAGCCATAGATGAGCAGTACTTC; CDR3 protein: CASSLSVRTAIDEQYF
V gene: TRBV7-2; J gene: TRBJ2-1; clone size: .; D gene: TRBD2; CDR3 DNA: TGTGCCAGCAGCTTATATGGTCTAGCGGGAACCAGGAATGAGCAGTTCTTC; CDR3 protein: CASSLYGLAGTRNEQFF